The rows below give T cell receptor beta chains drawn from one sample of a study of T-cell memory formation after mild COVID-19. TCRdb independently ran MiXCR on the 5' RACE reads; one entry per CDR3 protein. The sample contains about 110,000 distinct CDR3 sequences, approximately 21% of which appear only once. Sample: PBMCs or a T cell subset sorted from them (not recorded which). These receptors all stem from a man aged 18-30 years who had mild COVID-19 (a few samples of this study predate the infection). Cell type and time point are not known. Both conserved end residues are part of each CDR3. A D gene is named only where the DNA matches it firmly. Some rows mark clone size as missing; the rest say once, few, many or name a class of expanded clone.

V gene	D gene	clone size	J gene	CDR3 protein	CDR3 DNA
TRBV5-1	NA	few	TRBJ2-1	CASSLGREAYNEQFF	TGCGCCAGCAGCTTGGGCAGGGAGGCCTACAATGAGCAGTTCTTC
TRBV7-2	NA	NA	TRBJ1-2	CASSPLESFGYGYTF	TGTGCCAGCAGTCCCCTTGAGAGCTTCGGCTATGGCTACACCTTC
TRBV27	NA	NA	TRBJ1-2	CASSFSVNYGYTF	TGTGCCAGCAGTTTCTCGGTCAACTATGGCTACACCTTC
TRBV7-9	NA	NA	TRBJ2-1	CASSLGVDEQFF	TGTGCCAGCAGCTTAGGTGTGGATGAGCAGTTCTTC
TRBV7-9	TRBD1	NA	TRBJ1-1	CASSLGQGRYTEAFF	TGTGCCAGCAGCTTAGGACAGGGGCGGTACACTGAAGCTTTCTTT
TRBV12-3/TRBV12-4	TRBD1	NA	TRBJ1-4	CASSPGQTGRKLFF	TGTGCCAGCAGTCCGGGACAGACGGGGAGAAAACTGTTTTTT
TRBV12-5	NA	NA	TRBJ2-5	CASGGTQETQYF	TGTGCTAGTGGTGGAACACAGGAGACCCAGTACTTC
TRBV19	NA	NA	TRBJ1-1	CASSTARWGNTEAFF	TGTGCCAGTAGTACCGCCCGGTGGGGGAACACTGAAGCTTTCTTT
TRBV7-2	TRBD1	few	TRBJ1-2	CASSNSRQGLYGYTF	TGTGCCAGCAGCAACAGTCGACAGGGCCTCTATGGCTACACCTTC
TRBV27	NA	few	TRBJ1-6	CASSLLAGRNSPLHF	TGTGCCAGCAGTTTATTGGCAGGGAGGAATTCACCCCTCCACTTT
TRBV28	NA	NA	TRBJ1-4	CASSPADKLNEKLFF	TGTGCCAGCAGTCCCGCGGACAAGCTGAATGAAAAACTGTTTTTT
TRBV18	TRBD1	few	TRBJ2-3	CASSPGTGMPDTQYF	TGTGCCAGCTCACCCGGGACAGGGATGCCAGATACGCAGTATTTT
TRBV6-2/TRBV6-3	NA	NA	TRBJ2-2	CASSYGVTGELFF	TGTGCCAGCAGTTACGGGGTTACCGGGGAGCTGTTTTTT
TRBV12-3/TRBV12-4	NA	few	TRBJ1-3	CASSLGTEHSGNTIYF	TGTGCCAGCAGTTTGGGGACGGAACACTCTGGAAACACCATATATTTT
TRBV4-1	NA	NA	TRBJ1-1	CASSQEGSGPGYMNTEAFF	TGCGCCAGCAGCCAAGAAGGGAGTGGACCGGGGTATATGAACACTGAAGCTTTCTTT
TRBV12-3/TRBV12-4	NA	NA	TRBJ1-1	CASSGPLFRIVPAFF	TGTGCCAGCAGCGGGCCCCTTTTTCGCATAGTTCCTGCTTTCTTT
TRBV20-1	NA	NA	TRBJ1-6	CSASSPETDYNSPLHF	TGCAGTGCTAGCTCCCCCGAAACGGATTATAATTCACCCCTCCACTTT
TRBV11-2	TRBD2	many	TRBJ2-1	CASSLDVLAGFDEQFF	TGTGCCAGCAGCTTAGATGTGCTAGCGGGGTTCGATGAGCAGTTCTTC
TRBV12-3/TRBV12-4	NA	NA	TRBJ1-2	CASSLGGDNYGYTF	TGTGCCAGCAGTTTAGGAGGGGATAACTATGGCTACACCTTC
TRBV7-3	NA	NA	TRBJ1-3	CASSLFGRSSGNTIYF	TGTGCCAGCAGCTTATTCGGAAGGAGCTCTGGAAACACCATATATTTT
TRBV5-1	NA	NA	TRBJ2-3	CASSLEGPGGTDTQYF	TGCGCCAGCAGCTTGGAGGGACCAGGGGGCACAGATACGCAGTATTTT
TRBV7-6	TRBD1	NA	TRBJ1-1	CASSLAPGQGAEAFF	TGTGCCAGCAGCTTAGCGCCGGGACAGGGCGCAGAAGCTTTCTTT
TRBV29-1	NA	few	TRBJ2-2	CSVEEGRTGELFF	TGCAGCGTTGAGGAGGGGAGGACCGGGGAGCTGTTTTTT
TRBV6-2/TRBV6-3	NA	few	TRBJ1-2	CASQGGARAGYTF	TGTGCCAGCCAGGGAGGGGCTCGAGCTGGCTACACCTTC
TRBV12-3/TRBV12-4	NA	NA	TRBJ1-5	CGDRFPLLCQPQHF	NA
TRBV18	TRBD1	many	TRBJ2-3	CASSQRGQSTDTQYF	TGTGCCAGCTCACAGAGGGGGCAAAGCACAGATACGCAGTATTTT
TRBV24-1	TRBD1	NA	TRBJ2-3	CATSDSGQGLADTQYF	TGTGCCACCAGTGACTCGGGACAGGGGTTGGCAGATACGCAGTATTTT
TRBV15	TRBD1	NA	TRBJ2-7	CATSGRDSSYEQYF	TGTGCCACCAGCGGCCGGGACAGCTCCTACGAGCAGTACTTC
TRBV29-1	TRBD2	NA	TRBJ2-2	CSVEDQRGGPGELFF	TGCAGCGTTGAAGACCAGCGGGGGGGTCCCGGGGAGCTGTTTTTT
TRBV4-3	TRBD2	NA	TRBJ2-1	CASSARLAGNYEQFF	TGCGCCAGCAGCGCCCGACTAGCGGGGAACTATGAGCAGTTCTTC
TRBV4-2	TRBD2	NA	TRBJ2-3	CASSQERGFPTDTQYF	TGTGCCAGCAGCCAAGAGCGGGGGTTTCCCACAGATACGCAGTATTTT
TRBV7-9	TRBD1	NA	TRBJ1-1	CASSDGQGGFGTEAFF	TGTGCCAGCAGCGATGGACAGGGGGGGTTTGGCACTGAAGCTTTCTTT
TRBV7-6	TRBD2	NA	TRBJ2-3	CASTQTSGTDTQYF	TGTGCCAGCACCCAGACTAGCGGGACAGATACGCAGTATTTT
TRBV7-2	NA	few	TRBJ1-1	CASSLEVTFGTEAFF	TGTGCCAGCAGCTTAGAAGTTACTTTTGGCACTGAAGCTTTCTTT
TRBV4-2	TRBD1	NA	TRBJ2-1	CASSQDYPQGARDNEQFF	TGTGCCAGCAGCCAAGATTACCCGCAGGGGGCAAGGGACAATGAGCAGTTCTTC
TRBV20-1	TRBD1	few	TRBJ2-3	CSAKRTGGGLTDTQYF	TGCAGTGCTAAACGAACAGGGGGCGGGCTCACAGATACGCAGTATTTT
TRBV10-3	NA	NA	TRBJ2-7	CAIMLDSSSYEQYF	TGTGCCATCATGCTTGACAGTAGCTCCTACGAGCAGTACTTC
TRBV7-2	NA	many	TRBJ2-3	CASSYPVGADTQYF	TGTGCCAGCAGTTACCCTGTCGGGGCAGATACGCAGTATTTT
TRBV7-6	TRBD2	NA	TRBJ2-3	CASSFVGPGLAPPDTQYF	TGTGCCAGCAGCTTTGTAGGCCCCGGACTAGCCCCCCCAGATACGCAGTATTTT
TRBV12-3/TRBV12-4	NA	few	TRBJ2-1	CASSLSRRANEQFF	TGTGCCAGCAGTTTATCTCGCAGGGCCAATGAGCAGTTCTTC
TRBV29-1	TRBD1	NA	TRBJ1-1	CSVEDNAGGGPEAFF	TGCAGCGTTGAAGATAACGCAGGGGGAGGCCCTGAAGCTTTCTTT
TRBV6-2/TRBV6-3	NA	once	TRBJ2-2	CASSLREGATGELFF	TGTGCCAGCAGTTTAAGGGAGGGGGCGACCGGGGAGCTGTTTTTT
TRBV20-1	NA	NA	TRBJ2-5	CSALGRLETQYF	TGCAGTGCTTTGGGCAGGTTGGAGACCCAGTACTTC
TRBV4-3	TRBD1	NA	TRBJ2-3	CASSQDWDRGTDTQYF	TGCGCCAGCAGCCAAGATTGGGACAGGGGCACAGATACGCAGTATTTT
TRBV5-6	NA	NA	TRBJ1-1	CASSLGRGGTIGNTEAFF	TGTGCCAGCAGCTTAGGCCGTGGGGGGACGATCGGAAACACTGAAGCTTTCTTT
TRBV15	NA	few	TRBJ2-5	CATSRSSLQETQYF	TGTGCCACCAGCAGATCCAGCCTGCAAGAGACCCAGTACTTC
TRBV4-3	NA	NA	TRBJ2-1	CASSQDGFSRAYNEQFF	TGCGCCAGCAGCCAAGACGGGTTCTCTAGGGCCTACAATGAGCAGTTCTTC
TRBV10-3	TRBD1	NA	TRBJ2-1	CAIRNDRGTYNEQFF	TGTGCCATCAGGAACGACAGGGGGACCTACAATGAGCAGTTCTTC
TRBV7-9	NA	few	TRBJ1-3	CASSSDRFSGNTIYF	TGTGCCAGCAGCTCAGACAGGTTCTCTGGAAACACCATATATTTT
TRBV11-2	NA	NA	TRBJ2-6	CASSLLAGGGSGANVLTF	TGTGCCAGCAGCTTACTTGCAGGGGGAGGCTCTGGGGCCAACGTCCTGACTTTC
TRBV19	TRBD2	NA	TRBJ2-1	CASSSVAGGNNEQFF	TGTGCCAGTAGTTCCGTAGCGGGAGGGAACAATGAGCAGTTCTTC
TRBV5-1	NA	NA	TRBJ2-3	CASSLGRSRTDTQYF	TGCGCCAGCAGCTTGGGGCGATCTCGCACAGATACGCAGTATTTT
TRBV20-1	NA	NA	TRBJ2-3	CSARKSSDHTDTQYF	TGCAGTGCTAGAAAATCTAGCGATCACACAGATACGCAGTATTTT
TRBV28	TRBD1	few	TRBJ1-4	CASSPRDREGEEKLFF	TGTGCCAGCAGCCCCCGAGACAGGGAAGGAGAAGAAAAACTGTTTTTT